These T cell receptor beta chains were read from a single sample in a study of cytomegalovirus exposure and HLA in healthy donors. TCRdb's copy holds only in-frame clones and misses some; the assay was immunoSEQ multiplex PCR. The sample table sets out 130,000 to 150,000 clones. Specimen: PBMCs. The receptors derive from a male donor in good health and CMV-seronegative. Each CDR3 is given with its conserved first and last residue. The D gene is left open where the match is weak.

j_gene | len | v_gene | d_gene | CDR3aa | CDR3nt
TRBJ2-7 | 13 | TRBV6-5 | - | CASRSGTTYEQYF | TGTGCCAGCAGAAGCGGGACAACCTACGAGCAGTACTTC
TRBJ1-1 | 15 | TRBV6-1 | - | CASSPLALGGTEAFF | TGTGCCAGCAGCCCGTTGGCCTTAGGGGGCACTGAAGCTTTCTTT
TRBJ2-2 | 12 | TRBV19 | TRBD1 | CASSTGAGELFF | TGTGCCAGTAGCACAGGGGCCGGGGAGCTGTTTTTT
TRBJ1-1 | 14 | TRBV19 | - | CASIFVGRNTEAFF | TGTGCCAGTATTTTCGTTGGGAGGAACACTGAAGCTTTCTTT
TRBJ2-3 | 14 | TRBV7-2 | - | CASSLLSSTDTQYF | TGTGCCAGCAGCTTACTTTCTAGCACAGATACGCAGTATTTT
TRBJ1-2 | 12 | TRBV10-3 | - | CAISVDRYGYTF | TGTGCCATCAGTGTAGACAGATATGGCTACACCTTC
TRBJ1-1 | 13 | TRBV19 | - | CASSIVRNTEAFF | TGTGCCAGTAGTATAGTGAGAAACACTGAAGCTTTCTTT
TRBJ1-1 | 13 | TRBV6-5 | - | CASSPRGNTEAFF | TGTGCCAGCAGCCCTCGGGGGAACACTGAAGCTTTCTTT
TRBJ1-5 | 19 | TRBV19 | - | CASSRTSGGATASNQPQHF | TGTGCCAGTAGTCGTACGTCGGGGGGCGCAACCGCAAGCAATCAGCCCCAGCATTTT
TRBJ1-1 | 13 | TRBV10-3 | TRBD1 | CAGGDRMNTEAFF | TGTGCCGGGGGGGACAGGATGAACACTGAAGCTTTCTTT
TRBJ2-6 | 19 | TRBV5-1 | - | CASSIRGTPLISGANVLTF | TGCGCCAGCAGCATTCGAGGGACACCCCTAATCTCTGGGGCCAACGTCCTGACTTTC